The 7 T cell receptor beta chains below come from one sample, sequenced in a study of molecular identifiers for immune sequencing clone quantification listed by TCRdb under 2018. Receptor libraries were prepared by PCR. Reads for this sample came from a NextSeq 500. Through fastp at Q25 and MiXCR, TCRdb rebuilt clones from the public reads, retaining in-frame beta chains. All rows with the same CDR3 protein become a single entry with the most common DNA and genes. Present in this sample are under 600,000 distinct CDR3 sequences, roughly 24% of which were seen just once. In total, the top ten clones hold under 0.8% of the sample. Sequences were obtained from naive CD8+ T cells from blood, with Jurkat cell RNA spiked in. The cell subset or site label of this sample denotes: FACS-sorted CD8+CD4-CCR7+CD45RA+ naive T cells. The receptors derive from a human donor in good health. Some libraries in this study had Jurkat cell RNA spiked in.

This chain links TRBV27 with TRBJ2-3; TRBD1 matches at 9 bases. Trimming removed 8 bases from V and 4 bases from J; junction bases left unmatched: 10. Germline V lookup: CDR1 MNHEY, CDR2 SMNVEV (reference sequence). CDR3 size: 15 residues. CDR3 protein: CASRPGTGRSDTQYF. In nucleotides, the CDR3 is TGTGCCAGCCGTCCCGGGACAGGGCGATCAGATACGCAGTATTTT.

V gene TRBV19 combines with J gene TRBJ2-7, with 11 bases lining up with TRBD1. The CDR3 sequence is 18 residues long. In germline, CDR1 is LNHDA, CDR2 SQIVND (reference sequence). The trim removed 3 bases at V and 4 bases at J, leaving 14 bases unmatched. Here the CDR3 DNA reads TGTGCCAGTAGTATCGGTCTATCAGCGGGACAGGGGGTTTACGAGCAGTACTTC. Translating it yields CASSIGLSAGQGVYEQYF.

This clonotype came up a few times. The chain uses TRBV1 and TRBJ2-3; the D segment call TRBD2 is taken from the table without a DNA check. TRBV1 is flagged as a pseudogene. The CDR3 sequence is 15 residues long. CDR3 loop: CTSPAQGLADLTQYF. CDR3 in DNA: TGCACCAGTCCAGCCCAAGGCCTAGCGGACCTTACGCAGTATTTT.

The V gene is TRBV20-1, the J gene TRBJ2-1; D possibly corresponds to TRBD1 (5 bases). The CDR3 covers 14 residues. V shed 5 bases and J shed 7 bases, with 18 bases lying between them. Germline V gives CDR1 DFQATT, CDR2 SNEGSKA (reference sequence). The DNA for the CDR3 is TGCAGTGCTCAGCCTATACAGGTGGTTAATGAGCAGTTCTTC. Protein product: CSAQPIQVVNEQFF.

This clonotype has more than one count but fewer than ten. V gene TRBV5-5 combines with J gene TRBJ2-7; 7 bases line up with TRBD1. CDR1 and CDR2 from the germline V gene are SGHKS and YYEKEE (reference sequence). J gave up 4 bases and V 5 bases, and 9 bases lay outside the gene matches. The CDR3 length is 14 residues. The CDR3 DNA is TGTGCCAGCAGGATTGGGGTCAGGGGGTACGAGCAGTACTTC. Translation: CASRIGVRGYEQYF. The whole variable domain, filled in from reference TRBV5-5 and TRBJ2-7, reads DAGVTQSPTHLIKTRGQQVTLRCSPISGHKSVSWYQQVLGQGPQFIFQYYEKEERGRGNFPDRFSARQFPNYSSELNVNALLLGDSALYLCASRIGVRGYEQYFGPGTRLTVT.

The chain uses TRBV5-4 and TRBJ2-7; TRBD1 matches at 9 bases. Germline CDR1 and CDR2: SGHNT and YYREEE (reference sequence). Trimming removed 4 bases from V and 5 bases from J; junction bases left unmatched: 10. The CDR3 runs to 15 residues. The CDR3 sequence: CASSPSGTGLHEQYF. The CDR3 DNA sequence: TGTGCCAGCAGCCCATCCGGGACAGGGCTCCACGAGCAGTACTTC. Full variable domain (outside the CDR3, taken from reference TRBV5-4 and TRBJ2-7): ETGVTQSPTHLIKTRGQQVTLRCSSQSGHNTVSWYQQALGQGPQFIFQYYREEENGRGNFPPRFSGLQFPNYSSELNVNALELDDSALYLCASSPSGTGLHEQYFGPGTRLTVT.

The chain is built from TRBV2 and TRBJ2-7; unclear D gene. Trimming took off 5 bases at V and 3 bases at J, with 14 bases between the two ends. The CDR3 extends over 14 amino acids. Germline assignment: CDR1 SNHLY and CDR2 FYNNEI. CDR3 amino acids: CASSKTSWGYEQYF. The CDR3, as DNA: TGTGCCAGCAGTAAGACATCATGGGGCTACGAGCAGTACTTC.